One sample yielded the 32 T cell receptor beta chains listed below, sequenced in a study of blood T cell repertoires in COVID-19. Sequencing was performed with immunoSEQ multiplex PCR; in TCRdb, only in-frame clones are kept and a portion is missing. This sample carries 350,000 to 450,000 clones, around 87% of them seen once, and the ten largest clones take about 3%. Sequencing used peripheral blood. The receptors were sampled from a human donor in a cohort sampled during active COVID-19.

The sample holds a few counts of this clone. The gene calls are TRBV2 and TRBJ1-6; no firm D call. This CDR3 has 13 amino acids. CDR1 and CDR2 from the germline V gene are SNHLY and FYNNEI. With 7 bases removed from V and 7 bases from J, the gap between germline ends came to 11 bases. CDR3 DNA: TGTGCCAGCACGATAGGGAGGAATTCACCCCTCCACTTT. Protein product: CASTIGRNSPLHF.

The chain joins TRBV7-3 to TRBJ2-1; D might be TRBD2 (5 bases). This CDR3 has 15 residues. With 5 bases removed from V and 4 bases from J, the gap between germline ends came to 15 bases. Germline values: CDR1 SGHTA, CDR2 FQGTGA. The CDR3 coding sequence is TGTGCCAGCAGCCTAAGCGGAAACACTTACAATGAGCAGTTCTTC. Protein: CASSLSGNTYNEQFF.

The chain uses TRBV6-1 and TRBJ2-2; 8 nucleotides agree with TRBD2. Germline-derived CDR1 and CDR2 are MNHNS and SASEGT. This CDR3 region has 15 residues. The junction had 5 bases not matched to a gene; V was cut back by 3 bases and J by 5 bases. CDR3 coding DNA: TGTGCCAGCAGTGACCCCGGGACTAGAACCGGGGAGCTGTTTTTT. Translated, it gives CASSDPGTRTGELFF.

This clone was recorded only once. The chain employs TRBV5-1 and TRBJ1-2; D may be TRBD1 (6 bases). The V end lost 0 bases, the J end lost 2 bases, and 14 bases lay between the germline ends. The germline V gene has CDR1 SGHRS and CDR2 YFSETQ. The CDR3 is made up of 16 amino acids. This CDR3 reads CASSLEGQTDNYGYTF. The CDR3 DNA reads as TGCGCCAGCAGCTTGGAAGGACAGACAGACAACTATGGCTACACCTTC.

This clone was seen only a few times. This chain uses TRBV4-2 with TRBJ2-5; 7 nucleotides agree with TRBD1. This CDR3 contains 19 residues. The V and J ends lost 1 base and 2 bases, in that order; junction bases with no gene match: 16. The germline CDR1 and CDR2 sequences are LGHNA and YNFKEQ. CDR3 sequence reads: CASSQGSHTTGKKQETQYF. CDR3 coding DNA: TGTGCCAGCAGCCAAGGATCCCACACGACAGGGAAAAAACAAGAGACCCAGTACTTC.

J is TRBJ2-1 and V is TRBV3-1 (or the pseudogene TRBV3-2), with 8 positions matching TRBD2. Germline lookup yields CDR1 LGHDT and CDR2 YNNKEL (reference sequence). After removal of 4 bases from V and 9 bases from J, the junction contained 17 bases not matched to a gene. There are 17 residues in the CDR3. This chain's CDR3 is CASSRVGFAGGLGEQFF. In DNA form, the CDR3 reads TGTGCCAGCAGCCGCGTGGGGTTTGCGGGAGGCCTTGGTGAGCAGTTCTTC.

The chain couples TRBV29-1 to TRBJ2-1, with D tentatively TRBD1 (6 bases). The germline V gene has CDR1 SQVTM and CDR2 ANQGSEA. Trimming took 8 bases from V and 6 from J, leaving 17 bases between them. The CDR3 totals 13 residues. The CDR3 DNA is TGCAGCTCCCTCAGGGGTTTGGGCAATGAGCAGTTCTTC. Translating gives CSSLRGLGNEQFF.

V gene TRBV6-1 combines with J gene TRBJ1-3, with D unclear. Trimming cost V 2 bases and J 1 base, with 6 bases left between them. The CDR3 spans 14 residues. The germline V gene encodes CDR1 MNHNS and CDR2 SASEGT. CDR3 region: CASSERGSGNTIYF. CDR3 DNA: TGTGCCAGCAGTGAACGGGGATCTGGAAACACCATATATTTT.

This clone was picked up one time. The chain has TRBV27 and TRBJ1-4; 11 bases agree with TRBD1. Germline CDR1 is MNHEY and CDR2 is SMNVEV (reference sequence). J gave up 6 bases and V 3 bases, and 9 bases lay outside the gene matches. The CDR3 totals 17 residues. The CDR3 sequence: CASSFLGTGGFYEKLFF. In nucleotides, the CDR3 is TGTGCCAGCAGTTTCCTCGGGACAGGGGGTTTTTATGAAAAACTGTTTTTT.

The chain has TRBV19 and TRBJ1-2, with 7 bases identical to TRBD1. CDR3 length equals 14 residues. Trimming cost V 10 bases and J 4 bases; bases outside gene matches: 12. Germline V gene lookup returns CDR1 LNHDA and CDR2 SQIVND (reference sequence). The CDR3 loop is CATRQGWGPYGYTF. The CDR3 DNA follows: TGTGCCACCCGACAGGGATGGGGACCCTATGGCTACACCTTC.

This chain connects TRBV19 to TRBJ2-1; perhaps TRBD2 as D (6 bases). The germline V gene has CDR1 LNHDA and CDR2 SQIVND (reference sequence). V was trimmed by 7 bases and J by 3 bases, leaving 13 bases between them. This CDR3 spans 14 amino acids. CDR3 amino acids: CASTLGTYYNEQFF. In DNA, the CDR3 is TGTGCCAGTACCCTAGGGACTTACTACAATGAGCAGTTCTTC. Full variable domain (missing parts from reference TRBV19 and TRBJ2-1): DGGITQSPKYLFRKEGQNVTLSCEQNLNHDAMYWYRQDPGQGLRLIYYSQIVNDFQKGDIAEGYSVSREKKESFPLTVTSAQKNPTAFYLCASTLGTYYNEQFFGPGTRLTVL.

In this sample, this clone turned up many times. The chain combines TRBV28 with TRBJ2-3, with 8 nucleotides matching TRBD1. Germline lookup yields CDR1 MDHEN and CDR2 SYDVKM. V was clipped by 5 bases and J by 5 bases; unmatched bases: 6. The CDR3 has 14 amino acids. The DNA for the CDR3 is TGTGCCAGCAGTGAGGACAGGGCGGAAGATACGCAGTATTTT. Translating gives CASSEDRAEDTQYF.

This clone appeared a single time. The chain combines TRBV5-1 with TRBJ2-1, with 9 bases aligning to TRBD1. J was trimmed by 6 bases and V by 4 bases; bases with no gene match: 8. Germline V gene lookup returns CDR1 SGHRS and CDR2 YFSETQ. The CDR3 extends over 15 amino acids. The CDR3 bases are TGCGCCAGCAGCCTCTACAGGGGGCGCGGCAATGAGCAGTTCTTC. Protein sequence: CASSLYRGRGNEQFF.

The chain joins TRBV10-2 to TRBJ2-7; 7 bases line up with TRBD2. Germline trimming cut 4 bases from V and 3 bases from J; bases unmatched to any gene: 0. Germline CDR1 WSHSY, CDR2 SAAADI. The CDR3 is made up of 12 amino acids. CDR3 DNA: TGCGCCAGCAGTGGGGGGGGCTACGAGCAGTACTTC. Translated: CASSGGGYEQYF.

V and J are TRBV6-5 and TRBJ2-7, with 10 bases that match TRBD1. V shed 6 bases and J 7 bases; nucleotides not matched to a gene: 12. Germline loops: CDR1 MNHEY, CDR2 SVGAGI. CDR3 length equals 15 residues. The CDR3 DNA is TGTGCCAGCAGGAGTTTCGGGACAGGGGTGTGGGAGCAGTACTTC. Encoded protein: CASRSFGTGVWEQYF.

J is TRBJ2-5 and V is TRBV5-1; 8 nucleotides line up with TRBD1. J was trimmed by 5 bases and V by 4 bases; bases with no gene match: 10. The CDR3 is 15 residues long. CDR1 is SGHRS and CDR2 is YFSETQ in the germline V gene. CDR3 bases: TGCGCCAGCAGCCCCAGGGGGCCGATCGGGGAGACCCAGTACTTC. This gives the protein CASSPRGPIGETQYF.

V usage is TRBV27 and J usage is TRBJ1-2; a possible D gene is TRBD1 (5 bases). The germline V gene has CDR1 MNHEY and CDR2 SMNVEV (reference sequence). Trimming left V 7 bases short and J 8 bases short, with 23 bases between. This CDR3 is 15 amino acids long. The CDR3 protein is CASTPGSGGGGGYTF. The CDR3 DNA reads TGTGCCAGCACACCGGGATCGGGGGGGGGTGGCGGCTACACCTTC.

This clone was detected once. The chain has TRBV19 and TRBJ1-2; TRBD1 might be the D (5 bases). The CDR3 contains 14 residues. Germline V CDR1 and CDR2: LNHDA, SQIVND (reference sequence). V dropped 5 bases and J dropped 7 bases, with 17 bases sitting between them. The CDR3 nucleotides are TGTGCCAGTAGTCACCGCGGCAGGGTGAGTGGCTACACCTTC. Protein product: CASSHRGRVSGYTF.

The count of this clone is one. The chain employs TRBV9 and TRBJ1-2; D ambiguous. The CDR3 loop spans 11 amino acids. Germline values: CDR1 SGDLS, CDR2 YYNGEE. Trimming took off 3 bases at V and 9 bases at J, with 9 bases between the two ends. CDR3 sequence (DNA): TGTGCCAGCAGCGACCCTAGTAGCTACACCTTC. Translation: CASSDPSSYTF.

This sequence joins TRBV7-2 and TRBJ2-5; 10 bases match TRBD2. The CDR3 contains 14 residues. After removal of 5 bases from V and 3 bases from J, the junction contained 3 bases not matched to a gene. Germline CDR1 is SGHTA and CDR2 is FQGNSA. The CDR3 is CASSVGLAEETQYF. The CDR3 region has the DNA TGTGCCAGCAGCGTCGGACTAGCGGAAGAGACCCAGTACTTC. Supplemented by reference TRBV7-2 and TRBJ2-5, the full variable domain reads GAGVSQSPSNKVTEKGKDVELRCDPISGHTALYWYRQSLGQGLEFLIYFQGNSAPDKSGLPSDRFSAERTGGSVSTLTIQRTQQEDSAVYLCASSVGLAEETQYFGPGTRLLVL.

The chain carries TRBV6-2 or TRBV6-3 and TRBJ2-7; a weak D match, TRBD2 (6 bases). The CDR3 contains 13 residues. Trimming left V 3 bases short and J 6 bases short, with 12 bases between. Per the germline V gene, CDR1 is MNHEY and CDR2 is SVGEGT. CDR3 coding DNA: TGTGCCAGCAGTTATACCCAGGGAGGCGAGCAGTACTTC. Amino acid sequence: CASSYTQGGEQYF.

The gene calls are TRBV19 and TRBJ2-3, with 9 bases fitting TRBD2. Germline loops: CDR1 LNHDA, CDR2 SQIVND (reference sequence). The CDR3 is 13 residues long. CDR3 sequence: CVSSRGGRDTQYF. The CDR3 DNA sequence: TGTGTGTCCTCGCGGGGGGGCCGGGATACGCAGTATTTT.

J is TRBJ1-2 and V is TRBV6-6; the match to TRBD1 covers 7 bases. V was clipped by 4 bases and J by 8 bases; unmatched bases: 7. Per the germline V gene, CDR1 is MNHNY and CDR2 is SVGAGI (reference sequence). The CDR3 totals 13 residues. In nucleotides, the CDR3 is TGTGCCAGCAGTTCCCGACAGGGAGGCGGCTACACCTTC. Amino acid sequence: CASSSRQGGGYTF.

The J gene is TRBJ2-1, the V gene TRBV3-1 (or the pseudogene TRBV3-2); 7 positions agree with TRBD1. The CDR3 runs 17 residues. In germline, CDR1 is LGHDT, CDR2 YNNKEL (reference sequence). After removal of 0 bases from V and 2 bases from J, the junction contained 7 bases not matched to a gene. DNA of the CDR3: TGTGCCAGCAGCCAAGATAGGGGGACAGCGGCCTACAATGAGCAGTTCTTC. Residues: CASSQDRGTAAYNEQFF.

This chain links TRBV9 with TRBJ1-2; possible D gene TRBD1, 6 bases. CDR1 is SGDLS and CDR2 is YYNGEE in the germline V gene. V lost 3 bases, J lost 7 bases, and 16 bases lay in between. The CDR3 covers 14 residues. The chain's CDR3 is CASSAQDRYAGYTF. Here the CDR3 DNA reads TGTGCCAGCAGCGCCCAAGACAGGTACGCTGGCTACACCTTC.

This clone was recorded once. The V gene is TRBV27, the J gene TRBJ1-2, with 9 bases fitting TRBD1. The junction had 1 base not matched to a gene; V was cut back by 0 bases and J by 5 bases. Germline V gene lookup returns CDR1 MNHEY and CDR2 SMNVEV (reference sequence). The CDR3 runs to 14 residues. The CDR3 DNA reads TGTGCCAGCAGTTTATCGGGGACAGGGTATGGCTACACCTTC. Translating gives CASSLSGTGYGYTF.

V and J are TRBV5-3 and TRBJ1-2; 10 bases map to TRBD1. TRBV5-3 qualifies as an ORF whose function is uncertain. This CDR3 spans 17 amino acids. The V gene end was trimmed by 1 base and the J gene end by 4 bases; junction bases not matched to a gene: 10. The CDR3 sequence is CARSLYLADRGPYGYTF. In DNA, the CDR3 is TGTGCCAGAAGCTTGTACTTGGCAGACAGGGGGCCCTATGGCTACACCTTC.

This clone appeared a few times. The CDR3 DNA reads as TGTGCCAGCAGCTCCCTCCCAGGGGAATCTTCCTACAATGAGCAGTTCTTC. This translates into CASSSLPGESSYNEQFF. The V gene is TRBV7-9, the J gene TRBJ2-1; possible D gene TRBD1, 6 bases. The length of the CDR3 is 17 residues. The germline gives CDR1 SEHNR, CDR2 FQNEAQ (reference sequence). V was trimmed by 4 bases and J by 1 base, leaving 17 bases between them.

The chain recombines TRBV30 with TRBJ1-5, with D unclear. Trimming removed 0 bases at V and 0 bases at J, with 9 bases between. The CDR3 sequence is 15 residues long. Germline loops: CDR1 GTSNPN, CDR2 SVGIG (reference sequence). As DNA, the CDR3 is TGTGCCTGGAGTGTCGGCGGTGATAGCAATCAGCCCCAGCATTTT. This translates into CAWSVGGDSNQPQHF.

This clone has just a few counts. This rearrangement joins TRBV7-9 to TRBJ2-7; TRBD2 agrees at 9 bases. Per germline, CDR1 SEHNR and CDR2 FQNEAQ (reference sequence). The CDR3 has 17 amino acids. Trimming removed 1 base from V and 2 bases from J; junction bases left unmatched: 9. The CDR3 DNA sequence: TGTGCCAGCAGCTTAGGCGTCGCGGGAGGGGAGACCTACGAGCAGTACTTC. It yields the protein CASSLGVAGGETYEQYF.

The chain recombines TRBV3-1 (or the pseudogene TRBV3-2) with TRBJ2-7; D gene ambiguous. Per the germline V gene, CDR1 is LGHDT and CDR2 is YNNKEL (reference sequence). Between the trimmed V and J ends, which lost 0 bases and 0 bases, there was a span of 6 bases. The CDR3 is made up of 14 amino acids. The CDR3 DNA reads as TGTGCCAGCAGCCAAGACCTGAGCTCCTACGAGCAGTACTTC. Translated: CASSQDLSSYEQYF.

The CDR3 DNA reads TGTGCCAGAAGCCCCGGGGCCCCTCTAGCGGAACAAGAGACCCAGTACTTC. This sequence encodes CARSPGAPLAEQETQYF. This sequence joins TRBV5-3 and TRBJ2-5; 7 positions agree with TRBD2. TRBV5-3 is an ORF for which the function is uncertain. Germline trimming cut 4 bases from V and 2 bases from J; bases unmatched to any gene: 14. The CDR3 contains 17 residues.